The next 15 T cell receptor beta chains were all read from a single sample in a study of OX40 agonist ivuxolimab in advanced cancers. The library came from the immunoSEQ multiplex PCR assay. In its TCRdb copy, this immuneACCESS table keeps in-frame sequences only and misses some clones. Where compared with another copy, unresolved V genes explain less than half of these, and the others have no known cause. The sample table shows 45,000 to 60,000 clones, and 85% to 90% are seen once. The top ten constitute around 7% of the sample. The input for sequencing was CD4+ or CD8+ T cells sorted from blood, taken in a trial of the OX40 agonist ivuxolimab. Source of these receptors: an adult with an advanced solid tumor such as melanoma, head and neck, liver or kidney cancer.

The chain is built from TRBV6-1 and TRBJ1-4; D might be TRBD1 (6 bases). The germline V gene has CDR1 MNHNS and CDR2 SASEGT. Trimming shortened V by 8 bases and J by 3 bases, and 16 bases separated the two germline ends. The CDR3 extends over 15 amino acids. In DNA, the CDR3 is TGTGCCAGCGTACGCCTGGGGGCCGCTAATGAAAAACTGTTTTTT. Encoded protein: CASVRLGAANEKLFF.

The chain carries TRBV2 and TRBJ1-1; D unresolved. V dropped 3 bases and J dropped 2 bases, with 10 bases sitting between them. The length of the CDR3 is 14 residues. Germline V lookup: CDR1 SNHLY, CDR2 FYNNEI. In nucleotides, the CDR3 is TGTGCCAGCAGTGAGGCCAGGATTAACACTGAAGCTTTCTTT. Its protein is CASSEARINTEAFF.

The V gene is TRBV18, the J gene TRBJ2-7, with a tentative D call TRBD1 (5 bases). Germline CDR1 is KGHSH and CDR2 is LQKENI. The CDR3 loop spans 15 amino acids. V shed 0 bases and J shed 2 bases, with 11 bases lying between them. The CDR3 DNA reads TGTGCCAGCTCACCACCAGGGGTAGGGGCCTACGAGCAGTACTTC. It translates to CASSPPGVGAYEQYF.

This clone was observed a few times. The CDR3 region is CASSAVLAGGNNEQFF. DNA for the CDR3: TGCGCCAGCAGCGCGGTACTAGCGGGGGGGAACAATGAGCAGTTCTTC. The gene calls are TRBV5-1 and TRBJ2-1; 13 bases map to TRBD2. The V gene's germline CDR1 is SGHRS and CDR2 YFSETQ. The CDR3 spans 16 residues. V lost 4 bases, J lost 5 bases, and 6 bases stayed unmatched.

The V call is TRBV5-4, the J call TRBJ1-1; tentative D call: TRBD1 (5 bases). V lost 1 base, J lost 4 bases, and 14 bases lay in between. This CDR3 spans 15 amino acids. Per germline, CDR1 SGHNT and CDR2 YYREEE (reference sequence). In nucleotides, the CDR3 is TGTGCCAGCAGCTTGAATCGGCCAGGGAGCACTGAAGCTTTCTTT. It translates to CASSLNRPGSTEAFF.

CDR3 in amino acids: CASSLLQSTNTEAFF. The DNA of the CDR3 is TGCGCCAGCAGCTTGCTACAAAGCACGAACACTGAAGCTTTCTTT. The chain uses TRBV5-1 and TRBJ1-1; D unresolved. Germline values: CDR1 SGHRS, CDR2 YFSETQ. The CDR3 runs 15 residues. Trimming removed 1 base from V and 1 base from J, with 11 bases in between.

The rearrangement links TRBV5-5 to TRBJ1-1; D unresolved. Deletions cut 0 bases from V and 1 base from J, with 4 bases between. Germline V gives CDR1 SGHKS, CDR2 YYEKEE (reference sequence). CDR3 length: 13 residues. Written as DNA, the CDR3 is TGTGCCAGCAGCTTGGCCGGGAACACTGAAGCTTTCTTT. Its protein product is CASSLAGNTEAFF.

This clone was seen a handful of times. This chain uses TRBV28 with TRBJ1-5; no clear D. The V end lost 5 bases, the J end lost 5 bases, and 10 bases lay between the germline ends. The germline CDR1 and CDR2 sequences are MDHEN and SYDVKM. The CDR3 is 13 amino acids. CDR3 nucleotides: TGTGCCAGCAGTCTGGATGCAGATCAGCCCCAGCATTTT. Protein sequence: CASSLDADQPQHF. Supplemented by reference TRBV28 and TRBJ1-5, the full variable domain reads DVKVTQSSRYLVKRTGEKVFLECVQDMDHENMFWYRQDPGLGLRLIYFSYDVKMKEKGDIPEGYSVSREKKERFSLILESASTNQTSMYLCASSLDADQPQHFGDGTRLSIL.

The rearrangement links TRBV5-8 to TRBJ1-1; TRBD1 is a possible D gene (5 bases). Germline V gene lookup returns CDR1 SGHTS and CDR2 YDEGEE. There are 16 residues in the CDR3. V was clipped by 4 bases and J by 4 bases, with 20 bases between them. CDR3 sequence: CASSQKSARGTTEAFF. As DNA, the CDR3 is TGTGCCAGCAGCCAAAAGTCCGCACGGGGGACCACTGAAGCTTTCTTT. The complete variable domain, with remaining parts taken from reference TRBV5-8 and TRBJ1-1, reads EAGVTQSPTHLIKTRGQQATLRCSPISGHTSVYWYQQALGLGLQFLLWYDEGEERNRGNFPPRFSGRQFPNYSSELNVNALELEDSALYLCASSQKSARGTTEAFFGQGTRLTVV.

This sequence joins TRBV5-1 and TRBJ2-3, with TRBD1 matching over 7 bases. J lost 3 bases, V lost 4 bases, and 5 bases had no gene match. Germline V gene lookup returns CDR1 SGHRS and CDR2 YFSETQ. CDR3 size: 14 residues. The CDR3 region is CASSLDRVTDTQYF. CDR3 DNA sequence: TGCGCCAGCAGCCTAGACAGGGTGACAGATACGCAGTATTTT.

V and J are TRBV7-8 and TRBJ1-2; tentatively, D is TRBD1 (5 bases). The germline V gene has CDR1 SGHVS and CDR2 FQNEAQ. The CDR3 covers 15 residues. The ends were cut back, 2 bases at V and 2 bases at J, with 12 bases in the middle. CDR3 in DNA: TGTGCCAGCAGCTTATTCAGGGAGGGGAACTATGGCTACACCTTC. Translated, it gives CASSLFREGNYGYTF.

The J gene is TRBJ1-2, the V gene TRBV7-2, with D maybe TRBD1 (5 bases). The germline V and J ends were trimmed by 4 bases and 8 bases, with 23 bases remaining between them. The CDR3 has 16 amino acids. Germline CDR1 and CDR2: SGHTA and FQGNSA. CDR3 sequence: CASSSLKQGYRGGYTF. As DNA, the CDR3 is TGTGCCAGCAGCTCCCTAAAGCAGGGATATCGGGGGGGCTACACCTTC. The full variable domain, with the rest looked up from reference TRBV7-2 and TRBJ1-2, is GAGVSQSPSNKVTEKGKDVELRCDPISGHTALYWYRQSLGQGLEFLIYFQGNSAPDKSGLPSDRFSAERTGGSVSTLTIQRTQQEDSAVYLCASSSLKQGYRGGYTFGSGTRLTVV.

V is TRBV7-6 and J is TRBJ2-7; D is perhaps TRBD1 (6 bases). CDR3 length: 15 amino acids. V was trimmed by 5 bases and J by 2 bases, leaving 16 bases between them. The V gene's germline CDR1 is SGHVS and CDR2 FNYEAQ. CDR3 in amino acids: CASSLSSGDPYEQYF. Written as DNA, the CDR3 is TGTGCCAGCAGCCTAAGCTCAGGGGACCCCTACGAGCAGTACTTC.

The chain combines TRBV27 with TRBJ1-2; D unclear. The CDR3 runs 15 residues. CDR1 MNHEY and CDR2 SMNVEV come from the germline V gene (reference sequence). V gave up 3 bases and J gave up 0 bases, with 11 bases separating them. The CDR3 loop reads CASSLGSPSNYGYTF. The CDR3 DNA is TGTGCCAGCAGTTTGGGGAGCCCATCTAACTATGGCTACACCTTC.

This clone was recorded a few times. V usage is TRBV7-9 and J usage is TRBJ1-6, with D possibly being TRBD1 (6 bases). V lost 5 bases, J lost 6 bases, and 11 bases lay in between. The CDR3 sequence is 14 residues long. Germline V gene lookup returns CDR1 SEHNR and CDR2 FQNEAQ (reference sequence). CDR3: CASSMTGFNSPLHF. As DNA, the CDR3 is TGTGCCAGCAGCATGACAGGTTTTAATTCACCCCTCCACTTT.